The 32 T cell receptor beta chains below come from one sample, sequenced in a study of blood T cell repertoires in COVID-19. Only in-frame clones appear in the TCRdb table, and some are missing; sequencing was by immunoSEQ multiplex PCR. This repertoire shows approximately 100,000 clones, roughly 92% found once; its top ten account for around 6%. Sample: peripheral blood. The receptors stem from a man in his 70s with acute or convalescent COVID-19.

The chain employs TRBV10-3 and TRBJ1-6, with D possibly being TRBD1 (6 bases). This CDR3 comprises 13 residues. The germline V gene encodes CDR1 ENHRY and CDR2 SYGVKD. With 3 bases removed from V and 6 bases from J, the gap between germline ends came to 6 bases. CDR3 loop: CAISEQGNSPLHF. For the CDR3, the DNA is TGTGCCATCAGTGAACAGGGTAATTCACCCCTCCACTTT.

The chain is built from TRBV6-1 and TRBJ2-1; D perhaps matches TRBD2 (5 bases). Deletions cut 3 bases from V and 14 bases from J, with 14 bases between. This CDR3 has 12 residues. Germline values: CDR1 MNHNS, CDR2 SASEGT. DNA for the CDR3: TGTGCCAGCAGTGACGGGGTTTGGGGAGAGTTCTTC. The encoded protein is CASSDGVWGEFF.

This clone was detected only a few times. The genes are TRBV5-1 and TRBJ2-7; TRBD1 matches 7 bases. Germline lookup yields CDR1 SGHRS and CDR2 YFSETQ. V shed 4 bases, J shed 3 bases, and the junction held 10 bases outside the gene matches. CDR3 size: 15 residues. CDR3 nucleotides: TGCGCCAGCAGCCCCTTACAGGGGACAAACTACGAGCAGTACTTC. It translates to CASSPLQGTNYEQYF.

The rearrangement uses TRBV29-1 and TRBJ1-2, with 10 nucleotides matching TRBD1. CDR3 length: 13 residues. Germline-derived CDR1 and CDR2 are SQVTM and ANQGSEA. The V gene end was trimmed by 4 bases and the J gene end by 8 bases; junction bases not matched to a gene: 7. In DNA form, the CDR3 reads TGCAGCGTTGGATCGGGACAGGGGTGGGGCTACACCTTC. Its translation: CSVGSGQGWGYTF.

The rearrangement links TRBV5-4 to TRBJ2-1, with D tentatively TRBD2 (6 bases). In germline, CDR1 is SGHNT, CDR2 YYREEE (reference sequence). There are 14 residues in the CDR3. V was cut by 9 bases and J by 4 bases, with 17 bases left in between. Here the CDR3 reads CATIGGTSYNEQFF. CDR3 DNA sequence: TGTGCCACCATTGGAGGGACTTCATACAATGAGCAGTTCTTC.

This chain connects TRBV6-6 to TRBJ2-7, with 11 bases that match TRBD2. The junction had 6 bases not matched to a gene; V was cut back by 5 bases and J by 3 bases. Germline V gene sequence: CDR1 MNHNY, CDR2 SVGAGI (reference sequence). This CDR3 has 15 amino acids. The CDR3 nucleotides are TGTGCCAGCAGTACCTCTACTAGCGGGAGCTACGAGCAGTACTTC. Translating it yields CASSTSTSGSYEQYF.

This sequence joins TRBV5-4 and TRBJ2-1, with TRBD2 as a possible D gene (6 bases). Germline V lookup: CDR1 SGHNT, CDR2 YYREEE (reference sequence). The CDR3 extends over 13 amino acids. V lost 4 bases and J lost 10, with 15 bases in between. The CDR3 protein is CASSDRLVWEQFF. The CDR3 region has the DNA TGTGCCAGCAGCGACCGACTAGTTTGGGAGCAGTTCTTC.

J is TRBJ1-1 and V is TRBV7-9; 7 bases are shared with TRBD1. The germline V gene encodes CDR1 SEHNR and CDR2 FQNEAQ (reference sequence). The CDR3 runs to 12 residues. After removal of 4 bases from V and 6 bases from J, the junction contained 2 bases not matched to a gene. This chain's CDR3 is CASSSRGAEAFF. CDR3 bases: TGTGCCAGCAGCTCCAGGGGGGCTGAAGCTTTCTTT. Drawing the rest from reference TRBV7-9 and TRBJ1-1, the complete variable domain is DTGVSQNPRHKITKRGQNVTFRCDPISEHNRLYWYRQTLGQGPEFLTYFQNEAQLEKSRLLSDRFSAERPKGSFSTLEIQRTEQGDSAMYLCASSSRGAEAFFGQGTRLTVV.

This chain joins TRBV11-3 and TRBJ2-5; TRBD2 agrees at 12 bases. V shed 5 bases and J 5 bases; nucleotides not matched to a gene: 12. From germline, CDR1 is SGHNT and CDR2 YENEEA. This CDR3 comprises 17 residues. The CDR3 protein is CASSDPLLAGGSETQYF. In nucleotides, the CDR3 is TGTGCCAGCAGCGACCCCCTCCTAGCGGGAGGGAGTGAGACCCAGTACTTC. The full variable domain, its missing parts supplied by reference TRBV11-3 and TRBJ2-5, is EAGVVQSPRYKIIEKKQPVAFWCNPISGHNTLYWYLQNLGQGPELLIRYENEEAVDDSQLPKDRFSAERLKGVDSTLKIQPAELGDSAVYLCASSDPLLAGGSETQYFGPGTRLLVL.

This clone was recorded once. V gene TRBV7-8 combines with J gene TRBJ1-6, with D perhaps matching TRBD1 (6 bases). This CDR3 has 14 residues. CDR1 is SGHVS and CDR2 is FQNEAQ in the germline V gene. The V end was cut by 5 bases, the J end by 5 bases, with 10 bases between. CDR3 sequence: CASSPRTDNSPLHF. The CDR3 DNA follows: TGTGCCAGCAGCCCCCGGACAGATAATTCACCCCTCCACTTT.

The CDR3 sequence: CASGRGLGGYTF. For the CDR3, the DNA is TGTGCCAGCGGCAGGGGGCTCGGAGGCTACACCTTC. The gene calls are TRBV6-5 and TRBJ1-2; TRBD1 matches 8 bases. The CDR3 loop spans 12 amino acids. V lost 8 bases, J lost 8 bases, and 7 bases stayed unmatched. Germline CDR1 reads MNHEY; CDR2 reads SVGAGI.

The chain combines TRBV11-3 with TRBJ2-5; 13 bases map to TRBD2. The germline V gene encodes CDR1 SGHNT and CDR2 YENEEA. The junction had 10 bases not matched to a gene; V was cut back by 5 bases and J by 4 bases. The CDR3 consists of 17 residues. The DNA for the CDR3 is TGTGCCAGCAGCGCCCGGACTAGCGGGAGAGCTGGAGAGACCCAGTACTTC. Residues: CASSARTSGRAGETQYF.

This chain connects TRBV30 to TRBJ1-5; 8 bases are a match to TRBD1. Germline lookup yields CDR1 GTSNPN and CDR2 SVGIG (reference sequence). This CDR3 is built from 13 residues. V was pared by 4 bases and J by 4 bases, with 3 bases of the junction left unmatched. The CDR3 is CAWNRQGNQPQHF. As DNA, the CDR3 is TGTGCCTGGAACCGACAGGGGAATCAGCCCCAGCATTTT.

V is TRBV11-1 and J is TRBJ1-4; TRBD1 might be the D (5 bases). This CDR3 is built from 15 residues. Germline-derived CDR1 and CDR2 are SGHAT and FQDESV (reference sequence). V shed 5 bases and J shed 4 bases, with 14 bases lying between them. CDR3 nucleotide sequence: TGTGCCAGCAGCCGAGACAGCCGCTATAATGAAAAACTGTTTTTT. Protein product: CASSRDSRYNEKLFF.

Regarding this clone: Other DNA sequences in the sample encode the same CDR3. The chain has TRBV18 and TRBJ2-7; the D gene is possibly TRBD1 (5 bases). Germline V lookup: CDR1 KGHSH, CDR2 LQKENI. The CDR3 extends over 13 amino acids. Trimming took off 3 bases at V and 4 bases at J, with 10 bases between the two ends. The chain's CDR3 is CASSPGQTYEQYF. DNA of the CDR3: TGTGCCAGCTCACCGGGGCAGACTTACGAGCAGTACTTC.

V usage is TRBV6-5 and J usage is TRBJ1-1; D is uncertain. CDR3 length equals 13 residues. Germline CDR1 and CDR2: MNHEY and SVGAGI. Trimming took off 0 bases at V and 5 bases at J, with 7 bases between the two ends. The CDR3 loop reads CASSYSARTEAFF. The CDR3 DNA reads TGTGCCAGCAGTTACTCGGCGAGGACTGAAGCTTTCTTT.

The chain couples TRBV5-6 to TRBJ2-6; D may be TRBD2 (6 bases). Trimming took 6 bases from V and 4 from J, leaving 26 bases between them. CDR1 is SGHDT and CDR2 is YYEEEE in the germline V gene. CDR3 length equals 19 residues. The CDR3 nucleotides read TGTGCCAGCATCCCCCGCGGGACCCCAGGGCCCCCCGGGGCCAACGTCCTGACTTTC. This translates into CASIPRGTPGPPGANVLTF.

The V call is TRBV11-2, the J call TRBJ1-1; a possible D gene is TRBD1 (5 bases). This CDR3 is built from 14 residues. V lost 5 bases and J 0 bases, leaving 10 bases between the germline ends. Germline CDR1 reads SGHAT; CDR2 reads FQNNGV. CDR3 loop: CASSQGRMNTEAFF. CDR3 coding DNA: TGTGCCAGCAGCCAGGGCAGGATGAACACTGAAGCTTTCTTT.

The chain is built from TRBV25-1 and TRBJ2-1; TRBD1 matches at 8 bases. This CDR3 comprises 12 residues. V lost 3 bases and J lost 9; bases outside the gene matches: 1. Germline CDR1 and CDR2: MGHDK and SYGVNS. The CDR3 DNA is TGTGCCAGCAGTGACACAGGGGGTGAGCAGTTCTTC. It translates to CASSDTGGEQFF.

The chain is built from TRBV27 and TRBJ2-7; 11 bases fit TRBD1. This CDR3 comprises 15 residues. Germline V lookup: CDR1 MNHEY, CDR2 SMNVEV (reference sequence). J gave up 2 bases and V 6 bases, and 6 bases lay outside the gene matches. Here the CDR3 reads CASSQGQGATYEQYF. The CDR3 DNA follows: TGTGCCAGCAGCCAAGGACAGGGGGCCACCTACGAGCAGTACTTC.

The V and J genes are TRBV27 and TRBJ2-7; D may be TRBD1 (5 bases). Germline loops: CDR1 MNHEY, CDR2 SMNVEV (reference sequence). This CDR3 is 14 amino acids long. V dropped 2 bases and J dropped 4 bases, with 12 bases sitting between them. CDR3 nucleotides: TGTGCCAGCAGTTTAAATCCTGGGGCTTACGAGCAGTACTTC. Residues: CASSLNPGAYEQYF.

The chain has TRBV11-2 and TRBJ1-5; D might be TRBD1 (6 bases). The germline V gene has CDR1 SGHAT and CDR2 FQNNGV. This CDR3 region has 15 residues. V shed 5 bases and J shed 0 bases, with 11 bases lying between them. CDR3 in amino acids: CASSLTGNSNQPQHF. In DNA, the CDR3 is TGTGCCAGCAGCCTAACAGGGAATAGCAATCAGCCCCAGCATTTT.

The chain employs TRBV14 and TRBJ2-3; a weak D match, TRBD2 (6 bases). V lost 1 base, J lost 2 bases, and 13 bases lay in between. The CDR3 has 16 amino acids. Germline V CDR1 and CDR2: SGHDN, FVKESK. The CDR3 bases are TGTGCCAGCAGCCAAGCCGGACTAATTTCCACAGATACGCAGTATTTT. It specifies CASSQAGLISTDTQYF.

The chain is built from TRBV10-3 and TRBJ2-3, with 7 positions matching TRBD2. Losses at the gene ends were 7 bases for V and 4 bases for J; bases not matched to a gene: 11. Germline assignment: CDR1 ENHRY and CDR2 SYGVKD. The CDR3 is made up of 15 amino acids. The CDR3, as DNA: TGTGCCATCAATCAGGGCGGGGGAGCCGCAGATACGCAGTATTTT. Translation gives CAINQGGGAADTQYF.

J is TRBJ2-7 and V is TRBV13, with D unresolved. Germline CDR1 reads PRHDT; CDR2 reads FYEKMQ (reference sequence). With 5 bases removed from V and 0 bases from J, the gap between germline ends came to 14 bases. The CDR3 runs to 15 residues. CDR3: CASSGASAYSYEQYF. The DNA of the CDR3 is TGTGCCAGCAGCGGTGCTTCTGCCTACTCCTACGAGCAGTACTTC.

The CDR3 DNA sequence: TGTGCCAGCAGCTTACTGCGGACAGAGACAGATACGCAGTATTTT. This codes for CASSLLRTETDTQYF. The V gene is TRBV11-2, the J gene TRBJ2-3; weak D call: TRBD1 (6 bases). Germline V lookup: CDR1 SGHAT, CDR2 FQNNGV. Trimming removed 2 bases from V and 3 bases from J, with 12 bases in between. The CDR3 has 15 residues. The whole variable domain, filled in from reference TRBV11-2 and TRBJ2-3, reads EAGVAQSPRYKIIEKRQSVAFWCNPISGHATLYWYQQILGQGPKLLIQFQNNGVVDDSQLPKDRFSAERLKGVDSTLKIQPAKLEDSAVYLCASSLLRTETDTQYFGPGTRLTVL.

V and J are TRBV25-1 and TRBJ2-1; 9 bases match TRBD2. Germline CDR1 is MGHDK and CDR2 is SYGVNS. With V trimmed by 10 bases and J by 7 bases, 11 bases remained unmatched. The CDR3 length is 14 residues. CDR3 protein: CATAIAGVGNEQFF. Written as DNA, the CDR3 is TGTGCCACCGCAATAGCGGGAGTGGGGAATGAGCAGTTCTTC.

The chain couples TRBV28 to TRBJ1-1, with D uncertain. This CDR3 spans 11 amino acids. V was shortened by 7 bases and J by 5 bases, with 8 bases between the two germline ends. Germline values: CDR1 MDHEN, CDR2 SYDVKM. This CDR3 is CASTGETEAFF. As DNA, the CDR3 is TGTGCCAGCACGGGTGAGACTGAAGCTTTCTTT.

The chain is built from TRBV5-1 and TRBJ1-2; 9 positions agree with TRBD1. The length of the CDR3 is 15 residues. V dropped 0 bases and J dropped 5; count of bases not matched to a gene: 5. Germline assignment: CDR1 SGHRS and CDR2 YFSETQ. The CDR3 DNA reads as TGCGCCAGCAGCTTGGTACTAGGGACAGGGTATGGCTACACCTTC. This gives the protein CASSLVLGTGYGYTF.

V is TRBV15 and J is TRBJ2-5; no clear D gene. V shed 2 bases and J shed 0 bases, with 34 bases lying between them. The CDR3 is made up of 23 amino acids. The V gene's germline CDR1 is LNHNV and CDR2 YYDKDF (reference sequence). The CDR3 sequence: CATSRTRPQPDSHHLWYQETQYF. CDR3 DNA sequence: TGTGCCACCAGCAGAACCAGACCCCAACCAGACTCTCACCACCTATGGTACCAAGAGACCCAGTACTTC.

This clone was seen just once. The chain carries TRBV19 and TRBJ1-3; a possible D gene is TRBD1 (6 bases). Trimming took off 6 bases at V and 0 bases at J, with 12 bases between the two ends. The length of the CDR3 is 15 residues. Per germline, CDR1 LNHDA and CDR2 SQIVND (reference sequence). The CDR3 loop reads CASSLDSYSGNTIYF. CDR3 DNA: TGTGCCAGTAGCCTGGACAGCTACTCTGGAAACACCATATATTTT. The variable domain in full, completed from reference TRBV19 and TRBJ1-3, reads DGGITQSPKYLFRKEGQNVTLSCEQNLNHDAMYWYRQDPGQGLRLIYYSQIVNDFQKGDIAEGYSVSREKKESFPLTVTSAQKNPTAFYLCASSLDSYSGNTIYFGEGSWLTVV.

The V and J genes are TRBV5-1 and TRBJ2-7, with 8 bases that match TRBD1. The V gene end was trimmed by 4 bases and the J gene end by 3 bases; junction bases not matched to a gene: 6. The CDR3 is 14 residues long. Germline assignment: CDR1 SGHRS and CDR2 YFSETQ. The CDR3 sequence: CASSVGQGFYEQYF. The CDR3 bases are TGCGCCAGCAGCGTAGGACAGGGTTTCTACGAGCAGTACTTC.